This T cell receptor beta chain was recovered during a study of shared clonotypes between healthy human individuals. Study-level information: Contributing individuals were two females and a few males aged 18 to 49.

In the case of this clone: Other DNA sequences in the same sample also yield this CDR3.

Germline assignment: CDR1 SGHRS and CDR2 YFSETQ. V lost 0 bases and J lost 2, with 5 bases in between. The CDR3 is made up of 13 amino acids. The assay was immunoSEQ multiplex PCR, and TCRdb's table has in-frame clones only and misses some. The data contain roughly 2.4 million clones, 90% to 97% of them singletons. Donors were healthy HIV-negative adults without recently reported acute infections or vaccinations. The chain combines TRBV5-1 with TRBJ1-2; the D is unclear. The TCR originated in a man aged 18 to 30 in good health. Specimen: naive CD4+ T cells sorted from blood. Subset in this sample: CD45RA+ positively selected. CDR3 nucleotide sequence: TGCGCCAGCAGCTTGGGAGGGAACTATGGCTACACCTTC. Protein product: CASSLGGNYGYTF.